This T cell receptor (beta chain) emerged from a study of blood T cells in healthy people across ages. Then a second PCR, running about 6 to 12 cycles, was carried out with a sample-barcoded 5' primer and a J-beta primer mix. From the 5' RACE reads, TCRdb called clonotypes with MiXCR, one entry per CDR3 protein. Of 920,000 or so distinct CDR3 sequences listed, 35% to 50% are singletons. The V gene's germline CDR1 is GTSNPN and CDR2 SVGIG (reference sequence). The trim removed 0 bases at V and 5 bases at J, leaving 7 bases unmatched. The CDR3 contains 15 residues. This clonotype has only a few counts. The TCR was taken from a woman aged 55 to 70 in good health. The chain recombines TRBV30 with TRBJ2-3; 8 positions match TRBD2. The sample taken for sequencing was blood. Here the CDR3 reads CAWSVTSGGGDTQYF. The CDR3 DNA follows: TGTGCCTGGAGTGTAACTAGCGGAGGTGGAGATACGCAGTATTTT.